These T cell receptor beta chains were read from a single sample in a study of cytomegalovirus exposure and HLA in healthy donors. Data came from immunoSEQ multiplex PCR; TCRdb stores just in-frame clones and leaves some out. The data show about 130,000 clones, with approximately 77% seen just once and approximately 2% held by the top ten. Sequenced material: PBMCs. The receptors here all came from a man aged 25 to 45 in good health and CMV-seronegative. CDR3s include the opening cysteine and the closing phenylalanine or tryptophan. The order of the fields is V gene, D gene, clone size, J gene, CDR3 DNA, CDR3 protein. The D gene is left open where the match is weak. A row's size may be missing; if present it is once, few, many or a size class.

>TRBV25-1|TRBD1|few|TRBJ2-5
TGTGCCAGCAGTGATCCCGGACAGGGGAAAGAGACCCAGTACTTC
CASSDPGQGKETQYF
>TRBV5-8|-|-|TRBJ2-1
TGTGCCAGCAGCTTGGGAGACTTCTCCTACAATGAGCAGTTCTTC
CASSLGDFSYNEQFF
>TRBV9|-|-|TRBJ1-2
TGTGCCAGCAGCGTAGAGGCAGGGGCCGCTGGCTACACCTTC
CASSVEAGAAGYTF
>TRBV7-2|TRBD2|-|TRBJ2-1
TGTGCCAGCAGCTTCGCGGGGGTAAATGAGCAGTTCTTC
CASSFAGVNEQFF
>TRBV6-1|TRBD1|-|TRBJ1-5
TGTGCCAGCAGTAAAGACAGGGATCAGAATCAGCCCCAGCATTTT
CASSKDRDQNQPQHF
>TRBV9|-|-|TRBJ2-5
TGTGCCAGCAGCCTATCAACTGAAGAGACCCAGTACTTC
CASSLSTEETQYF
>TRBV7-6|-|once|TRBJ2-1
TGTGCCAGCAGCTTACGGAGGAAAGGCGGTAGCTCCTACAATGAGCAGTTCTTC
CASSLRRKGGSSYNEQFF
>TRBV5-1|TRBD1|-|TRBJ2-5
TGCGCCAGCAGGATGCCGGGGACAGGGCGAGAGACCCAGTACTTC
CASRMPGTGRETQYF
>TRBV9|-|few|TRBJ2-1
TGTGCCAGCAGCGTCGGGAGTCCTTGGGGCAATGAGCAGTTCTTC
CASSVGSPWGNEQFF
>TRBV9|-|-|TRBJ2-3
TGTGCCAGCAGCGAGACGGGATCGGATACGCAGTATTTT
CASSETGSDTQYF
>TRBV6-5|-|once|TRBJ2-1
TGTGCCAGCAGTTACCGCCACGGTCGCTCCTACAATGAGCAGTTCTTC
CASSYRHGRSYNEQFF
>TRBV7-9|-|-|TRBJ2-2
TGTGCCAGCAGCTTATTATCCGGGGAGCTGTTTTTT
CASSLLSGELFF
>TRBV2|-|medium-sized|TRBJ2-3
TGTGCCAGCAGGACCTCCATAAGCGGCCCTAGCACAGATACGCAGTATTTT
CASRTSISGPSTDTQYF
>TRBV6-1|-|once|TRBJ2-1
TGTGCCAGCAGTGACCCTCTGGGGGCAAGCTCCTACAATGAGCAGTTCTTC
CASSDPLGASSYNEQFF
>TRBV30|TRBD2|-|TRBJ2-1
TGTGCCTGGGTAGCGGGAAACAATGAGCAGTTCTTC
CAWVAGNNEQFF
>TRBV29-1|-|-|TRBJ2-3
TGCAGCGTTGAAGCGGAGGCATTT
CSVEAEAF
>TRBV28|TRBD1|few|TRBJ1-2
TGTGCTGTTCCGGGACAGGGGGGTTATGGCTACACCTTC
CAVPGQGGYGYTF
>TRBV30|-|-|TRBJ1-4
TGTGCCTGGAGTTCGCCACTAACTAATGAAAAACTGTTTTTT
CAWSSPLTNEKLFF
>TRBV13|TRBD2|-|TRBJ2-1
TGTGCCAGCAGCTTAAGAGCGGGAGGATCCTACAATGAGCAGTTCTTC
CASSLRAGGSYNEQFF
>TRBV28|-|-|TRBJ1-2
TGTGCCAGCAGTCCACCTCCAGGGCATGGCTACACCTTC
CASSPPPGHGYTF
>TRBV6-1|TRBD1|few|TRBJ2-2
TGTGCCAGCAGTCGGGACAGGGCAGACGGGGAGCTGTTTTTT
CASSRDRADGELFF
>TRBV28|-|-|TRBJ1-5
TGTGCCAGCAGTTTGACAGCCTACAATCAGCCCCAGCATTTT
CASSLTAYNQPQHF
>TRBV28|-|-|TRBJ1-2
TGTGCCAGCAGTTTAATCACAGTTCGTCAAGGGGGCTATGGCTACACCTTC
CASSLITVRQGGYGYTF
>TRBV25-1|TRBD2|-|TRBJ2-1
TGTGCCAGCAGTGAAGTAGCGGGAGGGTACAATGAGCAGTTCTTC
CASSEVAGGYNEQFF
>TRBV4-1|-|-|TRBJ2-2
TGCGCCAGCAGCCATGTGTCGGGCGGGGAGCTGTTTTTT
CASSHVSGGELFF
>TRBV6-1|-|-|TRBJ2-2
TGTGCCAGCAGCCCCTTGCGGCTGAACACCGGGGAGCTGTTTTTT
CASSPLRLNTGELFF
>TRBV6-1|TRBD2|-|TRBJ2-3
TGTGCCAGCAGTGGGACTAGCCCAGGGGCAGATACGCAGTATTTT
CASSGTSPGADTQYF
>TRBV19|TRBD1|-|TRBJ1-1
TGTGCCAGTAGTACCCCAAGGACAGGGGATACTGAAGCTTTCTTT
CASSTPRTGDTEAFF
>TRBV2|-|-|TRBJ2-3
TGTGCCAGCAGTTCCCGGGGGTCACCTACGCAGTATTTT
CASSSRGSPTQYF
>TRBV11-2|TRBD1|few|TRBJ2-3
TGTGCCAGCAGCAAGACAGGGGGGGATGCAGATACGCAGTATTTT
CASSKTGGDADTQYF
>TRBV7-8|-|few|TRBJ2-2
TGTGCCAGCTGGCAGCGGGTCACTTATTCGAACACCGGGGAGCTGTTTTTT
CASWQRVTYSNTGELFF